The sequence of this T cell receptor beta chain was determined in a study of radiotherapy plus CTLA-4 blockade in lung cancer. Study-level background: Objective response rate was roughly 19%; disease control rate, approximately 30%. Findings and caveats of the study: Radiotherapy with ipilimumab was followed by blood expansion of tumor-derived clones.

Concerning this clone: Its target is unknown.

The germline gives CDR1 LNHDA, CDR2 SQIVND (reference sequence). The V and J ends lost 4 bases and 10 bases respectively, with 28 bases between them. CDR3 length equals 17 residues. It was focal radiation plus CTLA-4 blockade with ipilimumab that patients with chemo-refractory metastatic non-small-cell lung cancer received. The method was immunoSEQ multiplex PCR; TCRdb's version includes in-frame clones alone and lacks a portion of them. Among 77,000 or so clones listed, 70% to 80% were seen once. The receptor was isolated from a human donor with non-small cell lung cancer whose response to radiotherapy plus ipilimumab could not be evaluated. The specimen was peripheral blood, collected from a patient treated with radiotherapy plus ipilimumab. V gene TRBV19 combines with J gene TRBJ1-1; D perhaps matches TRBD1 (5 bases). DNA of the CDR3: TGTGCCAGTAGTACGTCTCGAAGCGGGGGAACCCTCCAGCCAGCTTTCTTT. This codes for CASSTSRSGGTLQPAFF.